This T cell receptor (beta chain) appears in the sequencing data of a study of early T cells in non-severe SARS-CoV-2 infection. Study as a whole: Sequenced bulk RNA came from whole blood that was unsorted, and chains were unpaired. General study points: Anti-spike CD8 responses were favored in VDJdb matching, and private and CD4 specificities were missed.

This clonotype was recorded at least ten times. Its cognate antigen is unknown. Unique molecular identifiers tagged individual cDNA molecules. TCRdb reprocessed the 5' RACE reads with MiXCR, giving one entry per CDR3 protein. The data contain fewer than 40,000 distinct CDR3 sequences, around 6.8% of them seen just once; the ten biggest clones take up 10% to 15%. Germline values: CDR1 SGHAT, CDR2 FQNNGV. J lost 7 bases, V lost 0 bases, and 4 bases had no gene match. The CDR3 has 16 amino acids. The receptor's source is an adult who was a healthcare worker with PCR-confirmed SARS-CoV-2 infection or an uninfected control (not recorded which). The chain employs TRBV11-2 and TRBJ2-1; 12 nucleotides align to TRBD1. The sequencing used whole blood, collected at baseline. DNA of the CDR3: TGTGCCAGCAGCTTAGATGTGGGACAGGGGGCTAATGAGCAGTTCTTC. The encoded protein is CASSLDVGQGANEQFF.